These 14 T cell receptor beta chains share one sample of origin, sequenced in a study of control samples from healthy donors and cancer patients. Some clones are missing from TCRdb's copy, which holds only in-frame ones; the method was immunoSEQ multiplex PCR. Of 20,000 to 25,000 clones in the sample, 85% were seen once. The sample taken for sequencing was PBMCs. The receptors were sampled from a man aged 60 to 75 with head and neck cancer.

CDR3 sequence (DNA): TGTGCCTGGAGTTACCGGGACAGAAATGGCTACACCTTC. The encoded protein is CAWSYRDRNGYTF. The rearrangement links TRBV30 to TRBJ1-2; 7 bases match TRBD1. Germline V gene data show CDR1 as GTSNPN and CDR2 as SVGIG (reference sequence). J gave up 6 bases and V 2 bases, and 6 bases lay outside the gene matches. The CDR3 loop spans 13 amino acids.

This sequence joins TRBV11-2 and TRBJ2-1, with D possibly being TRBD2 (6 bases). V shed 5 bases and J shed 7 bases, with 21 bases lying between them. Per the germline V gene, CDR1 is SGHAT and CDR2 is FQNNGV. The CDR3 length is 16 residues. The CDR3 nucleotides are TGTGCCAGCAGCCGCCCTGGAGGGGTGCGTTTTAATGAGCAGTTCTTC. Its translation is CASSRPGGVRFNEQFF.

J is TRBJ1-1 and V is TRBV2; 7 bases line up with TRBD1. Trimming cost V 8 bases and J 1 base; bases outside gene matches: 4. CDR1 is SNHLY, CDR2 FYNNEI, per germline. This CDR3 has 13 residues. The CDR3 DNA is TGTGCCAGCGACGGACAGGCGAACACTGAAGCTTTCTTT. Its translation: CASDGQANTEAFF.

The CDR3, as DNA: TGTGCCTGGAGTTGGGGGAAGGGTGAAAAACTGTTTTTT. Its translation: CAWSWGKGEKLFF. The V call is TRBV30, the J call TRBJ1-4; D may be TRBD1 (5 bases). The CDR3 is 13 residues long. Looked up from germline, CDR1 is GTSNPN and CDR2 is SVGIG (reference sequence). V was clipped by 2 bases and J by 7 bases, with 11 bases between them.

This chain joins TRBV15 and TRBJ2-1; 11 bases fit TRBD2. The CDR3 length is 14 residues. The germline V gene encodes CDR1 LNHNV and CDR2 YYDKDF (reference sequence). This CDR3 is CATRLAGSYNEQFF. In DNA form, the CDR3 reads TGTGCAACAAGACTAGCGGGGTCATACAATGAGCAGTTCTTC.

The gene calls are TRBV6-5 and TRBJ1-1, with D uncertain. The length of the CDR3 is 13 residues. The V gene's germline CDR1 is MNHEY and CDR2 SVGAGI. With 1 base removed from V and 6 bases from J, the gap between germline ends came to 9 bases. DNA for the CDR3: TGTGCCAGCAGTTACTTGGGGAGCGCTGAAGCTTTCTTT. This codes for CASSYLGSAEAFF.

This chain uses TRBV7-9 with TRBJ1-2; weak D call: TRBD1 (5 bases). V gave up 6 bases and J gave up 7 bases, with 21 bases separating them. Germline V CDR1 and CDR2: SEHNR, FQNEAQ (reference sequence). The CDR3 length is 15 residues. The CDR3: CASSRSGGGLGGYTF. The CDR3 DNA reads as TGTGCCAGCAGTCGCTCTGGTGGGGGTCTAGGTGGCTACACCTTC. Based on the CDR3 plus reference TRBV7-9 and TRBJ1-2, the full variable domain is DTGVSQNPRHKITKRGQNVTFRCDPISEHNRLYWYRQTLGQGPEFLTYFQNEAQLEKSRLLSDRFSAERPKGSFSTLEIQRTEQGDSAMYLCASSRSGGGLGGYTFGSGTRLTVV.

This clone was found once. The chain is built from TRBV18 and TRBJ1-4; possible D gene TRBD1, 5 bases. The CDR3 is 18 amino acids. Germline-derived CDR1 and CDR2 are KGHSH and LQKENI. Deletions cut 3 bases from V and 3 bases from J, with 20 bases between. The CDR3 is CASSPFLSREDANEKLFF. The CDR3 region has the DNA TGTGCCAGCTCACCCTTTCTTTCCAGGGAGGACGCTAATGAAAAACTGTTTTTT.

The chain couples TRBV13 to TRBJ1-1; 8 nucleotides line up with TRBD1. Germline CDR1 is PRHDT and CDR2 is FYEKMQ (reference sequence). The CDR3 is 14 amino acids. V was pared by 5 bases and J by 1 base, with 3 bases of the junction left unmatched. The CDR3 DNA reads TGTGCCAGCAGCGACAGGGGAAAGAACACTGAAGCTTTCTTT. It encodes CASSDRGKNTEAFF.

The gene calls are TRBV14 and TRBJ2-3; a possible D gene is TRBD1 (5 bases). V dropped 4 bases and J dropped 0 bases, with 14 bases sitting between them. Germline V gene lookup returns CDR1 SGHDN and CDR2 FVKESK. CDR3 length: 16 residues. The CDR3 is CASSPDTSSSTDTQYF. DNA of the CDR3: TGTGCCAGCAGCCCGGACACATCCTCTAGCACAGATACGCAGTATTTT.

The rearrangement joins TRBV18 to TRBJ1-1; possible D gene TRBD1, 5 bases. The CDR3 is 14 residues long. Per germline, CDR1 KGHSH and CDR2 LQKENI. V dropped 5 bases and J dropped 3 bases, with 13 bases sitting between them. The CDR3 loop is CASSSRTRDTEAFF. In DNA, the CDR3 is TGTGCCAGCTCATCCCGGACAAGGGACACTGAAGCTTTCTTT.

Here the CDR3 reads CASSFTSGSTDTQYF. The CDR3 coding sequence is TGTGCCAGCAGCTTCACTAGCGGGAGCACAGATACGCAGTATTTT. The chain is built from TRBV7-3 and TRBJ2-3, with 9 positions matching TRBD2. Germline CDR1 SGHTA, CDR2 FQGTGA. V lost 3 bases to trimming and J lost 0 bases; unmatched junction nucleotides: 1. The CDR3 is 15 residues long.

This rearrangement joins TRBV13 to TRBJ1-1; D is unclear. V shed 7 bases and J shed 5 bases, with 17 bases lying between them. CDR1 and CDR2 from the germline V gene are PRHDT and FYEKMQ (reference sequence). This CDR3 spans 14 amino acids. CDR3 nucleotide sequence: TGTGCCAGCACCCCCGGGTTGGTTTATACTGAAGCTTTCTTT. Its protein is CASTPGLVYTEAFF.

The chain carries TRBV6-5 and TRBJ1-5; D is undetermined. The V and J ends lost 3 bases and 7 bases respectively, with 13 bases between them. From germline, CDR1 is MNHEY and CDR2 SVGAGI. The CDR3 consists of 14 residues. The CDR3: CASSYKGPPQPQHF. In nucleotides, the CDR3 is TGTGCCAGCAGTTATAAGGGTCCTCCACAGCCCCAGCATTTT.